This passage covers 30 T cell receptor beta chains from one sample sequenced in a study of cytomegalovirus exposure and HLA in healthy donors. It was with 60 Vbeta and 13 Jbeta primers that the PCR ran. Sequencing used immunoSEQ multiplex PCR; TCRdb keeps in-frame clones, though not all of them. The table has about 160,000 clones, roughly 70% seen once. Input material: PBMCs. These TCRs come from a woman aged 50 to 65 in good health and CMV-seropositive.

V usage is TRBV6-1 and J usage is TRBJ1-2; 10 bases agree with TRBD1. CDR1 is MNHNS and CDR2 is SASEGT in the germline V gene. The CDR3 is 15 amino acids. The V gene end was trimmed by 6 bases and the J gene end by 10 bases; junction bases not matched to a gene: 14. CDR3 sequence (DNA): TGTGCCAGCAGCATTGATTGGGGACAGGGGAGCCCCTACACCTTC. Amino acid sequence: CASSIDWGQGSPYTF.

The chain uses TRBV6-6 and TRBJ1-2; 7 nucleotides agree with TRBD1. V trimming: 6 bases; J trimming: 6 bases; junction bases outside the gene matches: 7. Germline CDR1 is MNHNY and CDR2 is SVGAGI (reference sequence). The CDR3 is 13 amino acids. The chain's CDR3 is CASSQTGENGYTF. As DNA, the CDR3 is TGTGCCAGCAGCCAAACAGGGGAGAATGGCTACACCTTC.

The CDR3 DNA reads as TGTGCCACCAGCAGAGATGGGGTAGCGGGGGGAGGGCAAGAGACCCAGTACTTC. This codes for CATSRDGVAGGGQETQYF. The rearrangement links TRBV15 to TRBJ2-5; 10 bases map to TRBD2. CDR1 is LNHNV and CDR2 is YYDKDF in the germline V gene (reference sequence). V lost 0 bases to trimming and J lost 2 bases; unmatched junction nucleotides: 9. This CDR3 is 18 amino acids long.

The CDR3 DNA sequence: TGCGCCAGCAGCTTCACGAGACAGGGAGAGACCCAGTACTTC. It specifies CASSFTRQGETQYF. J is TRBJ2-5 and V is TRBV5-1; 7 bases are shared with TRBD1. This CDR3 spans 14 amino acids. Germline lookup yields CDR1 SGHRS and CDR2 YFSETQ. V shed 2 bases, J shed 4 bases, and the junction held 5 bases outside the gene matches.

This chain connects TRBV5-1 to TRBJ2-2; D remains unclear. Germline V CDR1 and CDR2: SGHRS, YFSETQ. The CDR3 loop spans 16 amino acids. Between the trimmed V and J ends, which lost 0 bases and 0 bases, there was a span of 9 bases. The CDR3: CASSLDPGANTGELFF. Written as DNA, the CDR3 is TGCGCCAGCAGCTTGGATCCAGGCGCGAACACCGGGGAGCTGTTTTTT.

The chain combines TRBV2 with TRBJ1-1, with 11 bases lining up with TRBD1. V lost 2 bases and J lost 7; bases outside the gene matches: 9. The CDR3 spans 16 residues. In germline, CDR1 is SNHLY, CDR2 FYNNEI. CDR3 in amino acids: CASSEPFGQGACEAFF. The CDR3, as DNA: TGTGCCAGCAGTGAACCCTTTGGACAGGGGGCGTGTGAAGCTTTCTTT.

Written as DNA, the CDR3 is TGTGCCACCGGGACAGGGAACGAGCAGTACTTC. Its protein is CATGTGNEQYF. This chain links TRBV6-6 with TRBJ2-7; 9 bases align to TRBD1. This CDR3 has 11 amino acids. Germline V gives CDR1 MNHNY, CDR2 SVGAGI (reference sequence). V was pared by 10 bases and J by 5 bases, with 3 bases of the junction left unmatched.

This clone was detected a few times. The chain employs TRBV19 and TRBJ2-1; 8 nucleotides agree with TRBD2. Germline CDR1 LNHDA, CDR2 SQIVND (reference sequence). The J segment lost 0 bases and the V segment lost 4 bases, leaving 2 bases of the junction unmatched. The CDR3 contains 15 residues. CDR3 residues: CASSSGGSSYNEQFF. CDR3 coding DNA: TGTGCCAGTAGTAGCGGGGGGAGCTCCTACAATGAGCAGTTCTTC.

This chain uses TRBV18 with TRBJ1-1; no clear D gene. V lost 1 base to trimming and J lost 0 bases, with 6 bases between them. Germline CDR1 is KGHSH and CDR2 is LQKENI. The CDR3 covers 14 residues. In DNA form, the CDR3 reads TGTGCCAGCTCACCACAGAACATGAACACTGAAGCTTTCTTT. This gives the protein CASSPQNMNTEAFF.

This chain links TRBV27 with TRBJ1-5; 8 bases fit TRBD1. The germline V gene encodes CDR1 MNHEY and CDR2 SMNVEV (reference sequence). Trimming at V came to 2 bases and at J to 6 bases, leaving 3 bases not matched to a gene. The CDR3 is made up of 14 amino acids. CDR3 bases: TGTGCCAGCAGTTTAGGGACAGGAGGTCAGCCCCAGCATTTT. Translated: CASSLGTGGQPQHF.

The V gene is TRBV6-5, the J gene TRBJ1-6, with TRBD1 matching over 8 bases. V trimming: 6 bases; J trimming: 7 bases; junction bases outside the gene matches: 8. The germline gives CDR1 MNHEY, CDR2 SVGAGI. This CDR3 has 15 amino acids. CDR3 region: CASRTGTGNNSPLHF. DNA of the CDR3: TGTGCCAGCAGAACCGGGACAGGAAACAATTCACCCCTCCACTTT.

The J gene is TRBJ2-7, the V gene TRBV19; perhaps TRBD1 as D (5 bases). Germline assignment: CDR1 LNHDA and CDR2 SQIVND (reference sequence). Trimming removed 3 bases from V and 3 bases from J, with 12 bases in between. This CDR3 has 14 residues. The CDR3 region has the DNA TGTGCCAGTAGTATTAGTTCAGGGCTCTACGAGCAGTACTTC. Translated: CASSISSGLYEQYF. Full variable domain (missing parts from reference TRBV19 and TRBJ2-7): DGGITQSPKYLFRKEGQNVTLSCEQNLNHDAMYWYRQDPGQGLRLIYYSQIVNDFQKGDIAEGYSVSREKKESFPLTVTSAQKNPTAFYLCASSISSGLYEQYFGPGTRLTVT.

CDR3 nucleotide sequence: TGTGCCAGCAGCTTCAGGTCGGTTCAAGAGACCCAGTACTTC. Residues: CASSFRSVQETQYF. This chain connects TRBV7-2 to TRBJ2-5; D gene uncertain. The V gene lost 3 bases and the J gene lost 2 bases, with 10 bases spanning the gap. CDR3 length equals 14 residues. CDR1 and CDR2 (germline): SGHTA, FQGNSA.

V is TRBV19 and J is TRBJ1-1; D is unclear. V lost 1 base and J lost 3, with 18 bases in between. CDR3 length equals 17 residues. The V gene's germline CDR1 is LNHDA and CDR2 SQIVND (reference sequence). CDR3 region: CASSIVPSSSAYTEAFF. CDR3 sequence (DNA): TGTGCCAGTAGTATAGTTCCGTCCTCGTCCGCGTACACTGAAGCTTTCTTT.

The chain uses TRBV30 and TRBJ2-7; no clear D. V lost 2 bases and J lost 4, with 9 bases in between. This CDR3 is built from 12 residues. Germline CDR1 is GTSNPN and CDR2 is SVGIG (reference sequence). CDR3 DNA sequence: TGTGCCTGGAGTCCCCAGTCTTACGAGCAGTACTTC. Its protein product is CAWSPQSYEQYF.

Regarding this clone: Different DNA sequences within this sample yield the same CDR3. The chain carries TRBV5-6 and TRBJ1-1; D unclear. The germline CDR1 and CDR2 sequences are SGHDT and YYEEEE. Between the trimmed V and J ends, which lost 0 bases and 3 bases, there was a span of 3 bases. This CDR3 is built from 12 residues. The CDR3 DNA reads TGTGCCAGCAGCTTGGGCGACACTGAAGCTTTCTTT. It yields the protein CASSLGDTEAFF.

V and J are TRBV6-1 and TRBJ1-1, with D possibly being TRBD1 (5 bases). This CDR3 spans 15 amino acids. The germline V gene has CDR1 MNHNS and CDR2 SASEGT. Trimming cost V 0 bases and J 1 base, with 9 bases left between them. This CDR3 is CASSEAPGQNTEAFF. Here the CDR3 DNA reads TGTGCCAGCAGTGAAGCTCCAGGGCAGAACACTGAAGCTTTCTTT.

The V call is TRBV5-1, the J call TRBJ2-2; TRBD2 matches 7 bases. The CDR3 runs to 15 residues. The V gene end was trimmed by 2 bases and the J gene end by 6 bases; junction bases not matched to a gene: 7. Per the germline V gene, CDR1 is SGHRS and CDR2 is YFSETQ. The CDR3 coding sequence is TGCGCCAGCAGCTTCCGCGGGGGATCCCCCGGGGAGCTGTTTTTT. Protein: CASSFRGGSPGELFF.

This clone has a handful of counts. The chain has TRBV5-6 and TRBJ1-1, with 9 positions matching TRBD1. This CDR3 spans 15 amino acids. With V trimmed by 4 bases and J by 5 bases, 9 bases remained unmatched. In germline, CDR1 is SGHDT, CDR2 YYEEEE. Written as DNA, the CDR3 is TGTGCCAGCAGCGATATGGGACAGGGAGGAACTGAAGCTTTCTTT. Translation: CASSDMGQGGTEAFF.

This clone was observed a few times. V usage is TRBV2 and J usage is TRBJ1-3; D is ambiguous. Looked up from germline, CDR1 is SNHLY and CDR2 is FYNNEI. The CDR3 consists of 15 residues. Trimming removed 4 bases at V and 5 bases at J, with 15 bases between. CDR3 coding DNA: TGTGCCAGCAGTGTAGGGTGGAGCGGGCGAAACACCATATATTTT. Translation gives CASSVGWSGRNTIYF.

This clone was seen a handful of times. This sequence joins TRBV6-5 and TRBJ1-2; 12 nucleotides line up with TRBD1. The CDR3 contains 15 residues. Trimming removed 2 bases from V and 4 bases from J; junction bases left unmatched: 2. CDR1 is MNHEY, CDR2 SVGAGI, per germline. The CDR3 region has the DNA TGTGCCAGCAGTTACGGGACAGGGGGCGGCTATGGCTACACCTTC. Amino acid sequence: CASSYGTGGGYGYTF.

V usage is TRBV27 and J usage is TRBJ2-1; 11 nucleotides agree with TRBD2. This CDR3 has 15 amino acids. The V gene end was trimmed by 5 bases and the J gene end by 2 bases; junction bases not matched to a gene: 2. Germline loops: CDR1 MNHEY, CDR2 SMNVEV (reference sequence). The CDR3 DNA sequence: TGTGCCAGCAGTCCACTAGCGGGGGCCTACAATGAGCAGTTCTTC. The encoded protein is CASSPLAGAYNEQFF.

In this sample, this clone turned up once. The V gene is TRBV10-3, the J gene TRBJ2-7; perhaps TRBD2 as D (6 bases). This CDR3 spans 12 amino acids. From germline, CDR1 is ENHRY and CDR2 SYGVKD. Trimming removed 4 bases at V and 7 bases at J, with 11 bases between. The CDR3 DNA follows: TGTGCCATCAGTGGGCGGGGCAGGGAGCAGTACTTC. Translating it yields CAISGRGREQYF.

The rearrangement uses TRBV29-1 and TRBJ2-7, with 7 bases aligning to TRBD1. The V gene end was trimmed by 7 bases and the J gene end by 3 bases; junction bases not matched to a gene: 9. Germline V gene data show CDR1 as SQVTM and CDR2 as ANQGSEA. This CDR3 has 13 residues. The CDR3 reads CSARDSALYEQYF. The CDR3 DNA is TGCAGCGCCCGGGACAGTGCTCTCTACGAGCAGTACTTC.

V is TRBV5-4 and J is TRBJ1-6; the match to TRBD1 covers 12 bases. Trimming took 4 bases from V and 10 from J; bases not matched to a gene: 6. Germline V gives CDR1 SGHNT, CDR2 YYREEE (reference sequence). CDR3 size: 15 residues. The CDR3 nucleotides are TGTGCCAGCAGCCGGGGACAGGGGGCTGGATCACCCCTCCACTTT. Its protein is CASSRGQGAGSPLHF.

The J gene is TRBJ2-3, the V gene TRBV9; 7 bases fit TRBD1. Germline V gene lookup returns CDR1 SGDLS and CDR2 YYNGEE. The CDR3 runs to 16 residues. The V and J ends lost 3 bases and 6 bases, in that order; junction bases with no gene match: 13. DNA of the CDR3: TGTGCCAGCAGCGCCAGACAGGGACCTCCTCAGGATACGCAGTATTTT. Its translation is CASSARQGPPQDTQYF.

The chain employs TRBV4-2 and TRBJ2-5; TRBD2 agrees at 11 bases. The length of the CDR3 is 18 residues. V gave up 3 bases and J gave up 4 bases; unmatched junction bases: 13. Germline V gene sequence: CDR1 LGHNA, CDR2 YNFKEQ. CDR3 in DNA: TGTGCCAGCAGCCATGATCTGCTAGCGGGGGGATATAGAGAGACCCAGTACTTC. Translated: CASSHDLLAGGYRETQYF.

This chain links TRBV30 with TRBJ2-3, with 11 bases lining up with TRBD2. Trimming at V came to 4 bases and at J to 4 bases, leaving 7 bases not matched to a gene. This CDR3 comprises 15 residues. Per germline, CDR1 GTSNPN and CDR2 SVGIG (reference sequence). CDR3 sequence: CAWTLAGGQADTQYF. Written as DNA, the CDR3 is TGTGCCTGGACTTTAGCGGGGGGGCAGGCAGATACGCAGTATTTT.

The V gene is TRBV30, the J gene TRBJ1-5, with 7 bases aligning to TRBD1. This CDR3 has 14 amino acids. The J segment lost 9 bases and the V segment lost 0 bases, leaving 8 bases of the junction unmatched. CDR1 is GTSNPN and CDR2 is SVGIG in the germline V gene (reference sequence). This chain's CDR3 is CAWSVGQGERPQHF. DNA of the CDR3: TGTGCCTGGAGTGTAGGGCAGGGGGAAAGGCCCCAGCATTTT.

This chain links TRBV11-2 with TRBJ2-7; 14 bases align to TRBD2. The germline V gene has CDR1 SGHAT and CDR2 FQNNGV. CDR3 size: 15 residues. Trimming cost V 4 bases and J 4 bases; bases outside gene matches: 3. CDR3 sequence reads: CASSYRLAGGYEQYF. DNA for the CDR3: TGTGCCAGCAGCTATAGACTAGCGGGGGGGTACGAGCAGTACTTC.